The next 8 T cell receptor beta chains were all read from a single sample in a study of blood T cell repertoires in COVID-19. Method: immunoSEQ multiplex PCR; TCRdb's copy keeps in-frame clones and lacks some. The sample carries 200,000 to 250,000 clones, over 75% recorded once. Sequencing was done on a sample of PBMCs or T cells enriched from blood (not recorded which). The receptors shown here come from a woman aged 25 to 45 who had been exposed to COVID-19.

This clone was seen only once. The rearrangement uses TRBV15 and TRBJ1-5; D is possibly TRBD1 (6 bases). There are 16 residues in the CDR3. The germline V gene has CDR1 LNHNV and CDR2 YYDKDF (reference sequence). V was pared by 0 bases and J by 6 bases, with 15 bases between. The chain's CDR3 is CATSRDQSPGAQPQHF. The CDR3 coding sequence is TGTGCCACCAGCAGAGATCAGTCGCCAGGGGCTCAGCCCCAGCATTTT.

V and J are TRBV5-4 and TRBJ2-4; a weak D match, TRBD2 (6 bases). The CDR3 is 17 amino acids. The germline V gene has CDR1 SGHNT and CDR2 YYREEE (reference sequence). Trimming took off 3 bases at V and 0 bases at J, with 16 bases between the two ends. This CDR3 is CASSSQADYIAKNIQYF. CDR3 in DNA: TGTGCCAGCAGCTCCCAGGCGGACTATATAGCCAAAAACATTCAGTACTTC. The complete variable domain, with remaining parts taken from reference TRBV5-4 and TRBJ2-4, reads ETGVTQSPTHLIKTRGQQVTLRCSSQSGHNTVSWYQQALGQGPQFIFQYYREEENGRGNFPPRFSGLQFPNYSSELNVNALELDDSALYLCASSSQADYIAKNIQYFGAGTRLSVL.

The CDR3 DNA is TGTGCCAGCATGGGGCTAGCGGGGCACAACTTAAACTACGAGCAGTACTTC. It is translated as CASMGLAGHNLNYEQYF. The rearrangement links TRBV2 to TRBJ2-7, with 9 bases matching TRBD2. After removal of 7 bases from V and 3 bases from J, the junction contained 16 bases not matched to a gene. The CDR3 extends over 17 amino acids. CDR1 and CDR2 from the germline V gene are SNHLY and FYNNEI.

This sequence joins TRBV18 and TRBJ2-7, with 11 bases lining up with TRBD2. The CDR3 length is 17 residues. The germline CDR1 and CDR2 sequences are KGHSH and LQKENI. Unmatched junction bases numbered 7, after V lost 2 bases and J lost 1 base. In nucleotides, the CDR3 is TGTGCCAGCTCACCATGGGGACTAGCGGTGCCATCCTACGAGCAGTACTTC. Translation gives CASSPWGLAVPSYEQYF.

The chain combines TRBV4-1 with TRBJ1-1; perhaps TRBD1 as D (5 bases). The CDR3 length is 15 residues. The germline CDR1 and CDR2 sequences are MGHRA and YSYEKL. V was trimmed by 2 bases and J by 1 base, leaving 11 bases between them. For the CDR3, the DNA is TGCGCCAGCAGCCAAAGTACAGGACGGAACACTGAAGCTTTCTTT. Protein product: CASSQSTGRNTEAFF.

The CDR3: CASSLSGLAGVNEQFF. For the CDR3, the DNA is TGCGCCAGCAGCCTATCCGGACTAGCGGGAGTCAATGAGCAGTTCTTC. The chain couples TRBV4-1 to TRBJ2-1; 13 bases fit TRBD2. Germline CDR1 is MGHRA and CDR2 is YSYEKL. CDR3 size: 16 residues. V shed 4 bases, J shed 6 bases, and the junction held 6 bases outside the gene matches.

The V call is TRBV21-1, the J call TRBJ1-2. TRBV21-1 has pseudogene status. The CDR3 contains 22 residues. As DNA, the CDR3 is TGTGCCAGCAGCAAAAGCAGCAGGTCCCCACTAGAGGGAAACTATTGGAACTATGGCTACACCTTC. Its protein is CASSKSSRSPLEGNYWNYGYTF.

The J gene is TRBJ2-7, the V gene TRBV18; 8 positions agree with TRBD2. CDR3 length equals 14 residues. Germline V lookup: CDR1 KGHSH, CDR2 LQKENI. After removal of 4 bases from V and 6 bases from J, the junction contained 8 bases not matched to a gene. Here the CDR3 DNA reads TGTGCCAGCTCACTACAGACTAGCGTGGGCGAGCAGTACTTC. Translation: CASSLQTSVGEQYF.